These T cell receptor beta chains were read from a single sample in a study of a mutant IDH1 vaccine in newly diagnosed glioma. No antigen has been identified for these receptors. Produced via immunoSEQ multiplex PCR; TCRdb's table is partial and in-frame only. Here the sample spans some 50,000 clones, roughly 61% being singletons. The material sequenced was peripheral blood mononuclear cells (PBMCs), taken from a glioma patient whose treatment included an IDH1 peptide vaccine. The receptor set was obtained from a man aged 35 to 55 with glioma. Some clones in this sample may be carry-over from other donors' samples. Each CDR3 is given with its conserved first and last residue. The D gene is left open where the match is weak. Size is stated for part of the rows, as once, few or many counts, or as a class when the clone is expanded.

>TRBV11-2|TRBD1|TRBJ1-1|few
CASSLDKYRGRNTEAFF
TGTGCCAGCAGCTTGGATAAGTACAGGGGGCGCAACACTGAAGCTTTCTTT
>TRBV10-1|TRBD1|TRBJ1-1|-
CAGAGTGEEENTEAFF
TGCGCCGGGGCCGGGACAGGCGAAGAAGAAAACACTGAAGCTTTCTTT
>TRBV6-4|-|TRBJ1-6|-
CASIPGGQVYSPLHF
TGTGCCAGCATCCCCGGGGGGCAAGTTTATTCACCCCTCCACTTT
>TRBV7-9|TRBD1|TRBJ1-1|few
CASSPGTGNEAFF
TGTGCCAGCAGCCCAGGGACAGGGAATGAAGCTTTCTTT
>TRBV5-4|TRBD1|TRBJ1-1|-
CASSPPGQVNTEAFF
TGTGCCAGCAGCCCACCGGGACAGGTGAACACTGAAGCTTTCTTT
>TRBV5-1|TRBD1|TRBJ1-2|once
CASSITGVRGYTF
TGCGCCAGCAGCATCACAGGGGTAAGAGGCTACACCTTC
>TRBV10-3|-|TRBJ1-1|-
CAISDDGRANTEAFF
TGTGCCATCAGTGATGACGGCAGGGCTAACACTGAAGCTTTCTTT
>TRBV19|-|TRBJ2-3|-
CASSEGDTQYF
TGTGCCAGTTCCGAGGGAGATACGCAGTATTTT
>TRBV2|TRBD1|TRBJ1-6|-
CASSANRGPLSALHF
TGTGCCAGCAGTGCGAACAGGGGGCCCTTGTCGGCCCTCCACTTT
>TRBV29-1|-|TRBJ2-7|-
CSVGSAYEQYF
TGCAGCGTTGGGTCAGCCTACGAGCAGTACTTC
>TRBV2|-|TRBJ2-5|-
CASSTPLSGVQETQYF
TGTGCCAGCAGTACCCCGTTGTCCGGGGTCCAAGAGACCCAGTACTTC
>TRBV7-2|TRBD1|TRBJ1-1|-
CASTRDRGHDTEAFF
TGTGCCAGCACCCGGGACAGGGGGCATGACACTGAAGCTTTCTTT
>TRBV30|TRBD1|TRBJ2-2|-
CAWSVGQGASGELFF
TGTGCCTGGAGTGTCGGACAGGGGGCTTCGGGGGAGCTGTTTTTT
>TRBV2|-|TRBJ2-1|-
CASSYPRGALLYNEQFF
TGTGCCAGCAGTTATCCCCGGGGGGCACTTCTCTACAATGAGCAGTTCTTC
>TRBV29-1|-|TRBJ1-1|-
CSVAGYTEAFF
TGCAGCGTTGCAGGGTACACTGAAGCTTTCTTT
>TRBV16|TRBD2|TRBJ2-5|few
CASREILAGYQETQYF
TGTGCCAGCAGAGAAATACTAGCGGGGTACCAAGAGACCCAGTACTTC
>TRBV25-1|-|TRBJ2-7|-
CASSDARLHEQYF
TGTGCCAGCAGTGATGCCCGGTTGCACGAGCAGTACTTC
>TRBV19|-|TRBJ1-1|few
CASSIGTVNTEAFF
TGTGCCAGTAGTATAGGGACAGTGAACACTGAAGCTTTCTTT
>TRBV19|TRBD1|TRBJ2-7|-
CASSDRDRGYEQYF
TGTGCCAGTAGTGATAGGGACAGGGGCTACGAGCAGTACTTC
>TRBV13|-|TRBJ2-5|-
CASSPRDSYQETQYF
TGTGCCAGCAGCCCCCGGGATTCGTACCAAGAGACCCAGTACTTC
>TRBV27|-|TRBJ2-3|-
CASRGHMVDTQYF
TGTGCCAGCAGGGGACATATGGTGGATACGCAGTATTTT
>TRBV2|TRBD2|TRBJ2-5|-
CASSETSGGTQETQYF
TGTGCCAGCAGTGAAACTAGCGGGGGAACCCAAGAGACCCAGTACTTC
>TRBV6-5|-|TRBJ1-2|-
CASSYLISLGGDGYTF
TGTGCCAGCAGTTATCTAATATCCCTTGGGGGTGACGGCTACACCTTC
>TRBV27|-|TRBJ2-7|-
CASSLVPTVFYEQYF
TGTGCCAGCAGTTTAGTCCCGACAGTTTTCTACGAGCAGTACTTC
>TRBV2|TRBD2|TRBJ2-2|few
CASSGERGGIWTGELFF
TGTGCCAGCAGTGGAGAGCGGGGGGGCATATGGACCGGGGAGCTGTTTTTT
>TRBV7-8|-|TRBJ2-7|-
CASSLSGAGEQYF
TGTGCCAGCAGCCTCTCCGGGGCCGGGGAGCAGTACTTC
>TRBV4-1|TRBD1|TRBJ1-5|-
CASSQRQGESQPQHF
TGCGCCAGCAGCCAAAGACAGGGGGAAAGTCAGCCCCAGCATTTT